This entry lists 9 T cell receptor beta chains sequenced from one sample in a study of shared clonotypes between healthy human individuals. The method was immunoSEQ multiplex PCR; TCRdb's version includes in-frame clones alone and lacks a portion of them. The sample records roughly 300,000 clones, around 86% being singletons. The specimen was memory CD8+ T cells sorted from blood. The subset was: CD45RO+ cells pooled with CCR7-negative TemRA cells. The receptor set was obtained from a man in his late teens or twenties in good health.

The chain carries TRBV7-2 and TRBJ1-5; D might be TRBD1 (5 bases). Trimming pared 4 bases from V and 3 bases from J, leaving 19 bases between. The CDR3 runs to 17 residues. Germline CDR1 SGHTA, CDR2 FQGNSA. This CDR3 is CASSSNPRDSTNQPQHF. Written as DNA, the CDR3 is TGTGCCAGCAGCTCGAACCCCCGAGACAGTACCAATCAGCCCCAGCATTTT.

This clone occurred a few times. The chain employs TRBV5-1 and TRBJ1-3; no clear D. In germline, CDR1 is SGHRS, CDR2 YFSETQ. Trimming stripped 4 bases from V and 0 bases from J, with 11 bases between. The CDR3 is 15 amino acids. The CDR3 DNA sequence: TGCGCCAGCAGCCCGGACGGCGCCTCTGGAAACACCATATATTTT. Its protein is CASSPDGASGNTIYF.

V and J are TRBV10-3 and TRBJ2-7; TRBD2 matches at 12 bases. The V gene's germline CDR1 is ENHRY and CDR2 SYGVKD. The CDR3 length is 18 residues. V shed 4 bases and J 4 bases; nucleotides not matched to a gene: 14. The CDR3 DNA follows: TGTGCCATCAGTGGCTCTCTAGCGGGAGGGCCGCACACTTACGAGCAGTACTTC. Translation gives CAISGSLAGGPHTYEQYF.

The chain joins TRBV7-9 to TRBJ2-7; the D is unclear. Trimming stripped 5 bases from V and 3 bases from J, with 17 bases between. In germline, CDR1 is SEHNR, CDR2 FQNEAQ (reference sequence). The CDR3 has 15 residues. This CDR3 is CASSPQVGSVYEQYF. Here the CDR3 DNA reads TGTGCCAGCAGCCCCCAGGTTGGTTCTGTCTACGAGCAGTACTTC.

This clone is classed as medium-sized. V and J are TRBV18 and TRBJ2-6, with 9 bases matching TRBD1. The germline gives CDR1 KGHSH, CDR2 LQKENI. V trimming: 6 bases; J trimming: 0 bases; junction bases outside the gene matches: 9. The CDR3 has 18 residues. The CDR3 region is CASSSIGDRASGANVLTF. The CDR3 DNA sequence: TGTGCCAGCTCCAGTATCGGGGACAGGGCCTCTGGGGCCAACGTCCTGACTTTC.

The chain is built from TRBV28 and TRBJ2-5, with D maybe TRBD1 (6 bases). Looked up from germline, CDR1 is MDHEN and CDR2 is SYDVKM. This CDR3 region has 14 residues. V was shortened by 3 bases and J by 2 bases, with 10 bases between the two germline ends. DNA of the CDR3: TGTGCCAGCAGTTTTCTGGACAGTCAAGAGACCCAGTACTTC. Its protein is CASSFLDSQETQYF.

CDR3 sequence reads: CASSQGGGPIYNEQFF. Here the CDR3 DNA reads TGCGCCAGCAGCCAAGGGGGAGGACCGATATACAATGAGCAGTTCTTC. The V call is TRBV4-1, the J call TRBJ2-1; D is perhaps TRBD2 (6 bases). Trimming removed 1 base from V and 4 bases from J, with 14 bases in between. Germline values: CDR1 MGHRA, CDR2 YSYEKL. The CDR3 length is 16 residues.

This chain connects TRBV20-1 to TRBJ1-2; D is ambiguous. Germline loops: CDR1 DFQATT, CDR2 SNEGSKA (reference sequence). This CDR3 has 10 amino acids. V was clipped by 6 bases and J by 6 bases, with 8 bases between them. The CDR3 DNA reads TGCAGTGCGAGGAAAAATGGCTACACCTTC. This codes for CSARKNGYTF.

Of note for this clone: Other DNA sequences in this sample translate to the same CDR3. This chain joins TRBV7-9 and TRBJ2-3, with TRBD2 as a possible D gene (5 bases). V was clipped by 5 bases and J by 0 bases, with 12 bases between them. CDR1 is SEHNR and CDR2 is FQNEAQ in the germline V gene (reference sequence). The CDR3 totals 15 residues. The CDR3 protein is CASSPPGLSTDTQYF. The DNA for the CDR3 is TGTGCCAGCAGCCCGCCTGGACTCAGCACAGATACGCAGTATTTT.